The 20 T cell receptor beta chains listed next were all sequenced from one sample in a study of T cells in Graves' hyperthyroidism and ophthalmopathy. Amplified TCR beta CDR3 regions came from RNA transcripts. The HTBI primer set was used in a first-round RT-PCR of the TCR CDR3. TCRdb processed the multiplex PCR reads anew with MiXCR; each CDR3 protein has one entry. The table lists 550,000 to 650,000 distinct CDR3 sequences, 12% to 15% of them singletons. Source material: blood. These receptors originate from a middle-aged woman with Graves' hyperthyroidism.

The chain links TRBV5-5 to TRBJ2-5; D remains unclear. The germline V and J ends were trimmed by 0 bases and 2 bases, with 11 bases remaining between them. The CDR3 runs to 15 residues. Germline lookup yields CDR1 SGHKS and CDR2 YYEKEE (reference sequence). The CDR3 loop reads CASSLVSRQQETQYF. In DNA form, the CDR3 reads TGTGCCAGCAGCTTGGTTTCGAGGCAACAAGAGACCCAGTACTTC.

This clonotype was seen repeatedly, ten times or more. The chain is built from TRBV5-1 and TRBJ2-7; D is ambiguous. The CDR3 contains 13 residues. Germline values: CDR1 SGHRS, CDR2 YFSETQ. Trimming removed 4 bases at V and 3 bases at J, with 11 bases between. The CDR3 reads CASSLFYGYEQYF. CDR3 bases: TGCGCCAGCAGCCTGTTCTACGGCTACGAGCAGTACTTC.

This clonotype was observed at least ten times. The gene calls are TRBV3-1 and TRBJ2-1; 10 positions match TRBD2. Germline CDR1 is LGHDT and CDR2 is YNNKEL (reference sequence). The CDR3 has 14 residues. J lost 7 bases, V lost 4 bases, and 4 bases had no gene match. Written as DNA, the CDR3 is TGTGCCAGCAGCCTACTAGCGGGGCGTAATGAGCAGTTCTTC. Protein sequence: CASSLLAGRNEQFF.

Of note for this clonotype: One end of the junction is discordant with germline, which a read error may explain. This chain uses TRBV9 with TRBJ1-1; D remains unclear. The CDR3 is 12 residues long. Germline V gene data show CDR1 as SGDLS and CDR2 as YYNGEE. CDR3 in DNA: TGTGCCCGCAGCCGACTCGACACTGAAGCTTTCTTT. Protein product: CARSRLDTEAFF. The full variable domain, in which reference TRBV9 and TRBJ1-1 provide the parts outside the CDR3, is DSGVTQTPKHLITATGQRVTLRCSPRSGDLSVYWYQQSLDQGLQFLIQYYNGEERAKGNILERFSAQQFPDLHSELNLSSLELGDSALYFCARSRLDTEAFFGQGTRLTVV.

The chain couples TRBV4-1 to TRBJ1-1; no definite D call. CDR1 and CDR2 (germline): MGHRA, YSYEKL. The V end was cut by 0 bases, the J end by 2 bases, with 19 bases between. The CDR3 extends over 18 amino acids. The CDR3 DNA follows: TGCGCCAGCAGCCAAGATCTTGGGCAGGCGAATCCAAACACTGAAGCTTTCTTT. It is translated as CASSQDLGQANPNTEAFF.

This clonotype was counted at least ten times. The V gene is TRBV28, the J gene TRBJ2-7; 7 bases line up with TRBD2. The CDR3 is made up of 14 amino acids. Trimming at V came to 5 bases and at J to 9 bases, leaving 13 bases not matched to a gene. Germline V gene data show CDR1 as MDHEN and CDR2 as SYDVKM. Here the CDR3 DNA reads TGTGCCAGCAGTCGTGGCGGGAGAAGCCTCGGGCAGTACTTC. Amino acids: CASSRGGRSLGQYF.

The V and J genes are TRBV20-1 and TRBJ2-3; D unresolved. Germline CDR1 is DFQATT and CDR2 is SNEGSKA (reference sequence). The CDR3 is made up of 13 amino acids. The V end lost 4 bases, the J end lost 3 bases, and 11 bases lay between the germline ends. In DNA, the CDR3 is TGCAGTGCTATATTCTCGCAAACAGATACGCAGTATTTT. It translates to CSAIFSQTDTQYF.

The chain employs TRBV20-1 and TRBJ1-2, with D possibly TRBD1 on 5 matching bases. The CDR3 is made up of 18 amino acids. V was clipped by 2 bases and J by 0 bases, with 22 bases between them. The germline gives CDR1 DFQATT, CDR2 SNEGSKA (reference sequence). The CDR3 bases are TGCAGTGCTAGAATACTGACAGAGACCGACCTAGCTAACTATGGCTACACCTTC. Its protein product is CSARILTETDLANYGYTF.

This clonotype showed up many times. CDR3 DNA sequence: TGTGCCAGCAGTTTATACAGGGAACAAGATACGCAGTATTTT. Translated, it gives CASSLYREQDTQYF. V usage is TRBV27 and J usage is TRBJ2-3, with D perhaps matching TRBD1 (6 bases). Germline CDR1 MNHEY, CDR2 SMNVEV (reference sequence). V was cut by 1 base and J by 5 bases, with 10 bases left in between. The CDR3 extends over 14 amino acids.

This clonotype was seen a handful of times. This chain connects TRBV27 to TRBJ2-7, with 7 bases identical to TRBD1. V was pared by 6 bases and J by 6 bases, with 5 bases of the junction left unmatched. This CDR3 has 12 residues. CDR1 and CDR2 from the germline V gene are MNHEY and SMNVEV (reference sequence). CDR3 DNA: TGTGCCAGCAGCACAGGGGTACGCGAGCAGTACTTC. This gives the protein CASSTGVREQYF.

The CDR3 loop reads CASSFRGRMFGTDTQYF. In DNA, the CDR3 is TGTGCCAGCAGTTTCCGCGGGAGGATGTTTGGCACAGATACGCAGTATTTT. The genes are TRBV2 and TRBJ2-3; 8 bases fit TRBD2. The V and J ends lost 5 bases and 1 base, in that order; junction bases with no gene match: 11. The CDR3 is 17 amino acids. Germline V lookup: CDR1 SNHLY, CDR2 FYNNEI.

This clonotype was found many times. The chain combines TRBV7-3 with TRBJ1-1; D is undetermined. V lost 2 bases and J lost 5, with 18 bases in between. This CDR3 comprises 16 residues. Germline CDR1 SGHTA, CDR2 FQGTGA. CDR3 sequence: CASSLGPSSSGTEAFF. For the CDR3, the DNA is TGTGCCAGCAGCTTAGGGCCGTCCTCCAGCGGGACTGAAGCTTTCTTT.

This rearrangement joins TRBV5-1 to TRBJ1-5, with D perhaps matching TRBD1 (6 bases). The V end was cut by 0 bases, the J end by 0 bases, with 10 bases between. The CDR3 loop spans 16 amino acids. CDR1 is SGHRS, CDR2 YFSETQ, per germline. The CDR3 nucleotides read TGCGCCAGCAGCTTGGGGGGGCCTTATAGCAATCAGCCCCAGCATTTT. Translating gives CASSLGGPYSNQPQHF. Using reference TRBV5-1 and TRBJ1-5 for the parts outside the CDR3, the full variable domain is KAGVTQTPRYLIKTRGQQVTLSCSPISGHRSVSWYQQTPGQGLQFLFEYFSETQRNKGNFPGRFSGRQFSNSRSEMNVSTLELGDSALYLCASSLGGPYSNQPQHFGDGTRLSIL.

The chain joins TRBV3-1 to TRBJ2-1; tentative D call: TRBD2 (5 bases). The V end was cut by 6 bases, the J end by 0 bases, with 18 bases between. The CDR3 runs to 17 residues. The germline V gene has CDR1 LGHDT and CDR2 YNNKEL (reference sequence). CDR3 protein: CASSLAVSASSYNEQFF. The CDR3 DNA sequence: TGTGCCAGCAGTTTAGCCGTTAGCGCGAGCTCCTACAATGAGCAGTTCTTC.

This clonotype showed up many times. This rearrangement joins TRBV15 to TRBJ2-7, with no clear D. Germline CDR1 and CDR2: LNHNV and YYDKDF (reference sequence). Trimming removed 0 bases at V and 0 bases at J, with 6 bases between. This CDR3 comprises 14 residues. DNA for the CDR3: TGTGCCACCAGCAGAGATACAGTCTCCTACGAGCAGTACTTC. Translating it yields CATSRDTVSYEQYF.

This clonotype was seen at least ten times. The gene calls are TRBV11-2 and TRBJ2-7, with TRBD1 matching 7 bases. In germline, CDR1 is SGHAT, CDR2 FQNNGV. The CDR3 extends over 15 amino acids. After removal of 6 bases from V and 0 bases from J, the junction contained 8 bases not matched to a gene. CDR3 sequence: CASRTTGVSSYEQYF. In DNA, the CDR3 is TGTGCCAGCAGGACTACAGGGGTCAGCTCCTACGAGCAGTACTTC. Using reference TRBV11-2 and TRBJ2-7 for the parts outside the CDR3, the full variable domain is EAGVAQSPRYKIIEKRQSVAFWCNPISGHATLYWYQQILGQGPKLLIQFQNNGVVDDSQLPKDRFSAERLKGVDSTLKIQPAKLEDSAVYLCASRTTGVSSYEQYFGPGTRLTVT.

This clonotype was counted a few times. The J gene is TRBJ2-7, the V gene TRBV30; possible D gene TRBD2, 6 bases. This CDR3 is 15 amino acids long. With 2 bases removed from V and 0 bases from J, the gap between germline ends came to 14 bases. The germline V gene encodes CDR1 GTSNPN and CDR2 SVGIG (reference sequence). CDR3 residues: CAWSWVGGSSYEQYF. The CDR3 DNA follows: TGTGCCTGGAGTTGGGTGGGGGGAAGCTCCTACGAGCAGTACTTC. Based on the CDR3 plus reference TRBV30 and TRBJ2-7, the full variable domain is SQTIHQWPATLVQPVGSPLSLECTVEGTSNPNLYWYRQAAGRGLQLLFYSVGIGQISSEVPQNLSASRPQDRQFILSSKKLLLSDSGFYLCAWSWVGGSSYEQYFGPGTRLTVT.

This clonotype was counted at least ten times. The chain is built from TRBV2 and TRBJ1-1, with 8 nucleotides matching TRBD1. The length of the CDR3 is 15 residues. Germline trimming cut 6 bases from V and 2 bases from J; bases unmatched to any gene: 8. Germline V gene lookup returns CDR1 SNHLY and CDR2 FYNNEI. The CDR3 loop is CASRANTGGNTEAFF. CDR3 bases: TGTGCCAGCAGGGCCAACACAGGGGGTAACACTGAAGCTTTCTTT. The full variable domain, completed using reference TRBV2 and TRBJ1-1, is EPEVTQTPSHQVTQMGQEVILRCVPISNHLYFYWYRQILGQKVEFLVSFYNNEISEKSEIFDDQFSVERPDGSNFTLKIRSTKLEDSAMYFCASRANTGGNTEAFFGQGTRLTVV.

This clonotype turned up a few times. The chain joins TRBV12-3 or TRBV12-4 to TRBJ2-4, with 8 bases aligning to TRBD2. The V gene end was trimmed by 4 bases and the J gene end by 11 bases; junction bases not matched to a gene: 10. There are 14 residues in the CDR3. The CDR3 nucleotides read TGTGCCAGCAGTTCCCACCTAGGACTAGCCGTTCAGTACTTC. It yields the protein CASSSHLGLAVQYF.

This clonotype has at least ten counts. The CDR3 sequence: CASSSPAQSYEQYF. The CDR3 DNA reads as TGTGCCAGCAGTTCACCGGCACAGTCCTACGAGCAGTACTTC. The chain couples TRBV28 to TRBJ2-7; D uncertain. Germline V gene sequence: CDR1 MDHEN, CDR2 SYDVKM. Trimming took 4 bases from V and 1 from J, leaving 11 bases between them. The CDR3 totals 14 residues. Full variable domain (remainder filled in from reference TRBV28 and TRBJ2-7): DVKVTQSSRYLVKRTGEKVFLECVQDMDHENMFWYRQDPGLGLRLIYFSYDVKMKEKGDIPEGYSVSREKKERFSLILESASTNQTSMYLCASSSPAQSYEQYFGPGTRLTVT.